The subject of this entry is one T cell receptor beta chain. Its target is not known. This sample was taken from a study of response to subunit inactivated influenza vaccine. Study conclusions and caveats: Authors suggested that a seasonal influenza vaccination recruits few new T cells each time.

TCRdb independently ran MiXCR on the RT-PCR reads; one entry per CDR3 protein. The sample has 650,000 to 800,000 distinct CDR3 sequences, 14% seen once. The sample consisted of PBMCs from blood, taken approximately 15 days before vaccination. This TCR was sampled from a man aged 50 to 60 who received an inactivated influenza vaccine.

CDR3 region: CASSLGLAPGETQYF. CDR3 nucleotide sequence: TGTGCCAGCAGTTTAGGCCTAGCGCCAGGAGAGACCCAGTACTTC. The rearrangement uses TRBV12-3 or TRBV12-4 and TRBJ2-5; possibly TRBD2 for D (6 bases). V lost 1 base and J lost 4, with 13 bases in between. The CDR3 is 15 residues long.